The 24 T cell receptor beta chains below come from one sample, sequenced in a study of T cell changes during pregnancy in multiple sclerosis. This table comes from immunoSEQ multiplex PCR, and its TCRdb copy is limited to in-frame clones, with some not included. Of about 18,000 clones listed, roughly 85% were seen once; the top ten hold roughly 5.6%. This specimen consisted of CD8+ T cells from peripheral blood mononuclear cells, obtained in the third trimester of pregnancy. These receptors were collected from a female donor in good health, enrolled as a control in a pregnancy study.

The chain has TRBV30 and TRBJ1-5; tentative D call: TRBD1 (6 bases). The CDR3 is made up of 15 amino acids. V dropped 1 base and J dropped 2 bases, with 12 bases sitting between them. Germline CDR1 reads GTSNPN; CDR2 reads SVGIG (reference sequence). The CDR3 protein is CAWSADSMGNQPQHF. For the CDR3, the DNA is TGTGCCTGGAGTGCGGACAGTATGGGCAATCAGCCCCAGCATTTT.

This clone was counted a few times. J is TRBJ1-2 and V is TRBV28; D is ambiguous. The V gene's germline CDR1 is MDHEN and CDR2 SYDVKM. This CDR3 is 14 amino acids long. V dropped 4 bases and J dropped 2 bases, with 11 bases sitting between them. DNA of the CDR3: TGTGCCAGCAGTTCCACCGGGTTAAACTATGGCTACACCTTC. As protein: CASSSTGLNYGYTF.

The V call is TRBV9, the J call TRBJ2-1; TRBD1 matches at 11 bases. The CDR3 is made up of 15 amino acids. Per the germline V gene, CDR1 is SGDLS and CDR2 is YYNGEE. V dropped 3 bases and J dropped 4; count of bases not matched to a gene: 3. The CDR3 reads CASSAGTGGYNEQFF. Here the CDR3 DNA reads TGTGCCAGCAGCGCCGGGACAGGGGGATACAATGAGCAGTTCTTC.

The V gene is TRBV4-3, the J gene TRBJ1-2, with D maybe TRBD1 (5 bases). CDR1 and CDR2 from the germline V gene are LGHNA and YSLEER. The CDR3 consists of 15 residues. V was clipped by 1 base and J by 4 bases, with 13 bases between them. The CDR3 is CASSQGTTPLYGYTF. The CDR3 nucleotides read TGCGCCAGCAGCCAAGGGACAACCCCTCTCTATGGCTACACCTTC.

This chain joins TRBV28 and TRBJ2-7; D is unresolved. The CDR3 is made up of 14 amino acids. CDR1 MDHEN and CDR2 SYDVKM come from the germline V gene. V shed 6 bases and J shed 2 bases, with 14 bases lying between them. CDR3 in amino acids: CASSRQETTYEQYF. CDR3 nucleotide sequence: TGTGCCAGCAGCCGACAAGAGACAACCTACGAGCAGTACTTC.

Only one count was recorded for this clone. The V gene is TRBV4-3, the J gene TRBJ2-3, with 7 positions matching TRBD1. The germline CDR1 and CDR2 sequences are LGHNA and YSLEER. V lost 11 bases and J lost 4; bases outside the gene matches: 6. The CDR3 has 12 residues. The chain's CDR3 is CASKGGADTQYF. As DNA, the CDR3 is TGCGCCTCAAAAGGGGGCGCAGATACGCAGTATTTT.

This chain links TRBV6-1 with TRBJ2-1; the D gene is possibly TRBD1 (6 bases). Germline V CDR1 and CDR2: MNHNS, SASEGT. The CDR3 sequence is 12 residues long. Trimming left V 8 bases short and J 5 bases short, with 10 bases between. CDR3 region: CASYRVNNEQFF. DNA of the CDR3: TGTGCCAGCTACAGGGTAAACAATGAGCAGTTCTTC.

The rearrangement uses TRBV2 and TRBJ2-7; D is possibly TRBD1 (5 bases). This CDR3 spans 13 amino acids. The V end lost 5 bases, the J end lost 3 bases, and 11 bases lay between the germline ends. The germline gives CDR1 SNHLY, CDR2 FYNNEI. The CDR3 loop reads CASSQGAFYEQYF. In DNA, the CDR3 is TGTGCCAGCAGTCAAGGGGCTTTCTACGAGCAGTACTTC.

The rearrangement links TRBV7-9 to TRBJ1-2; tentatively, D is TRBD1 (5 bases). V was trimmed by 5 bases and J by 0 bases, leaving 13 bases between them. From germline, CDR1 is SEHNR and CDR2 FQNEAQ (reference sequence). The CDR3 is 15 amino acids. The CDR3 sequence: CASSPSGGSNYGYTF. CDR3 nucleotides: TGTGCCAGCAGCCCGTCGGGGGGATCTAACTATGGCTACACCTTC.

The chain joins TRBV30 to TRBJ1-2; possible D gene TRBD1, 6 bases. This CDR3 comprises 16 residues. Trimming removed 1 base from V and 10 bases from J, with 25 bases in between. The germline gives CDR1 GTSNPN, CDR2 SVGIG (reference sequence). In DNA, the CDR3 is TGTGCCTGGAGTGAGACCCCCGGCGGGGGGGCTTTTGTCTACACCTTC. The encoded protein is CAWSETPGGGAFVYTF.

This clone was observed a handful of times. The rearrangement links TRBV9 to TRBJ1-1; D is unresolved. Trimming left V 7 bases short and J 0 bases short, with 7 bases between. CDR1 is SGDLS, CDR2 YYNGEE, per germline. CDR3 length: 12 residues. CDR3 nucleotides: TGTGCCAGCGGGCAGCTGAACACTGAAGCTTTCTTT. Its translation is CASGQLNTEAFF.

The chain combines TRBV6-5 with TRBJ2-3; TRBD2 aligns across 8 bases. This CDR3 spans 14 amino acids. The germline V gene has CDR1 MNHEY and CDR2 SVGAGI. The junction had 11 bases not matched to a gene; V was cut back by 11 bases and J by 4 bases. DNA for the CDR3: TGTGCCTCCAGGGGCGGGGGGTGGTCAGATACGCAGTATTTT. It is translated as CASRGGGWSDTQYF.

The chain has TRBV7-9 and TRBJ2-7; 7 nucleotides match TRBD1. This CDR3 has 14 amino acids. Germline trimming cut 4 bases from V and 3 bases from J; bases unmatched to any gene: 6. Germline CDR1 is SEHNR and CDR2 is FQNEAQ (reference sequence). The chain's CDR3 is CASSSGQLLYEQYF. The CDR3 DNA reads TGTGCCAGCAGCTCGGGACAGTTACTCTACGAGCAGTACTTC.

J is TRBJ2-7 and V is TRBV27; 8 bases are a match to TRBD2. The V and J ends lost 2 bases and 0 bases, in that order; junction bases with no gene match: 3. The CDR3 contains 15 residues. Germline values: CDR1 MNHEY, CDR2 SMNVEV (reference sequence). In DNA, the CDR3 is TGTGCCAGCAGTTTAGCGGGGGGCAGCTCCTACGAGCAGTACTTC. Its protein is CASSLAGGSSYEQYF.

Here the CDR3 reads CASSLFIGTGAGNTIYF. The CDR3, as DNA: TGTGCCAGCAGCTTATTCATCGGGACAGGGGCTGGAAACACCATATATTTT. This chain uses TRBV7-6 with TRBJ1-3; 10 positions match TRBD1. V trimming: 2 bases; J trimming: 2 bases; junction bases outside the gene matches: 6. This CDR3 is built from 17 residues. Germline V gene data show CDR1 as SGHVS and CDR2 as FNYEAQ.

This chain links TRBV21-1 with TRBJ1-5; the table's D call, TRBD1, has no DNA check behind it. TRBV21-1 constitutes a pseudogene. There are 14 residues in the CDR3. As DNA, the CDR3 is TGTGCCAGCACCTACTTCAGGGGGGATCAGCCCCAGCATTTT. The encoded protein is CASTYFRGDQPQHF.

CDR3 sequence (DNA): TGCGCCAGCAGCCAAGATCTTGGCAGATACGAGCAGTACTTC. Protein sequence: CASSQDLGRYEQYF. The genes are TRBV4-3 and TRBJ2-7; D is unresolved. This CDR3 region has 14 residues. Trimming removed 0 bases from V and 4 bases from J, with 10 bases in between. Germline CDR1 is LGHNA and CDR2 is YSLEER.

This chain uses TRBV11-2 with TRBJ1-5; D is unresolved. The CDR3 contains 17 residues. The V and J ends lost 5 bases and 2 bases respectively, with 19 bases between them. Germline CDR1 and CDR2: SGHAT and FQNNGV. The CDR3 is CASSPKGFRAGNQPQHF. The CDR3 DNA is TGTGCCAGCAGCCCGAAGGGTTTTCGAGCGGGCAATCAGCCCCAGCATTTT.

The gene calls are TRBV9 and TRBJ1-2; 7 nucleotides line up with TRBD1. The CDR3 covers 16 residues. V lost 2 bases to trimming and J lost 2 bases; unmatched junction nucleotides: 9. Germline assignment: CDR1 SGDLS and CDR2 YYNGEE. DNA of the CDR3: TGTGCCAGCAGCGTGTCGGACAGGTTGGGCAACTATGGCTACACCTTC. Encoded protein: CASSVSDRLGNYGYTF.

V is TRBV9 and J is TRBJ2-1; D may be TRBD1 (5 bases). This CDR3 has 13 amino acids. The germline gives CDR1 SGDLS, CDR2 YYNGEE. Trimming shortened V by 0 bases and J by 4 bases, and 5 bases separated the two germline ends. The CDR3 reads CASSVGQYNEQFF. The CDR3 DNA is TGTGCCAGCAGCGTAGGACAGTACAATGAGCAGTTCTTC.

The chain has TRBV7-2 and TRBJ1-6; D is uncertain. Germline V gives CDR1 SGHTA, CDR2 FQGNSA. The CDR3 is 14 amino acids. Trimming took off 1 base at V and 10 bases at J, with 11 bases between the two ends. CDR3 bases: TGTGCCAGCAGCTTAGGGTTATCTGGCTCACCCCTCCACTTT. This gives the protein CASSLGLSGSPLHF.

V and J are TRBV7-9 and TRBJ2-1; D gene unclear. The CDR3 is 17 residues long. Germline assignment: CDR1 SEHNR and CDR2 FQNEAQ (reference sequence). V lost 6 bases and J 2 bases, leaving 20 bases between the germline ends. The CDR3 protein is CASRQRTGPDPYNEQFF. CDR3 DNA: TGTGCCAGCAGACAAAGAACGGGTCCCGACCCCTACAATGAGCAGTTCTTC. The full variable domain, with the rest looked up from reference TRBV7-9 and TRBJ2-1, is DTGVSQNPRHKITKRGQNVTFRCDPISEHNRLYWYRQTLGQGPEFLTYFQNEAQLEKSRLLSDRFSAERPKGSFSTLEIQRTEQGDSAMYLCASRQRTGPDPYNEQFFGPGTRLTVL.

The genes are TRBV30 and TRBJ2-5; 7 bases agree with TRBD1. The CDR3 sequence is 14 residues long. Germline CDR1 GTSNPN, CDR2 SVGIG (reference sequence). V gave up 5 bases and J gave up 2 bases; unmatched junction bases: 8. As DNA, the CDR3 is TGTGCCTGGGAAGGGACAGAGTATCAAGAGACCCAGTACTTC. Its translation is CAWEGTEYQETQYF.

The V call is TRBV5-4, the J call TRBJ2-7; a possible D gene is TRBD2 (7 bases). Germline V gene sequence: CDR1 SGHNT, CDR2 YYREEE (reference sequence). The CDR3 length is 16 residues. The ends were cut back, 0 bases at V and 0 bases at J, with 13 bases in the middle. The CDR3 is CASSLGSGGSSYEQYF. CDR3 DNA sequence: TGTGCCAGCAGCTTGGGATCGGGGGGCAGCTCCTACGAGCAGTACTTC.